The rows below give T cell receptor beta chains drawn from one sample of a study of molecular identifiers for immune sequencing clone quantification. TCRdb re-derived calls from the PCR reads in MiXCR, one entry per CDR3 protein. This table has approximately 680,000 distinct CDR3 sequences, about 25% appearing once. The sample consisted of naive CD8+ T cells from blood, with Jurkat cell RNA spiked in. These receptors all come from a human donor in good health. Some libraries in this study had Jurkat cell RNA spiked in. Each CDR3 is given with its conserved first and last residue. A D gene is named only where the DNA matches it firmly. Size values are once, few and many counts, or a class for expanded clones, and some rows have none.

cdr3_aa | cdr3_nt | v_call | clone_size | d_call | j_call
CASSEGGATNEKQFF | TGTGCCAGCAGTGAAGGGGGTGCAACTAATGAAAAACAGTTTTTT | TRBV2 | - | - | TRBJ1-4
CASSSKWSGRASVYEQYF | TGTGCCAGCAGTAGCAAATGGAGCGGGAGGGCCTCTGTGTACGAGCAGTACTTC | TRBV28 | many | TRBD2 | TRBJ2-7
CASLSGPGIYYGYTF | TGTGCCAGTCTCTCCGGACCCGGCATCTACTATGGCTACACCTTC | TRBV19 | - | - | TRBJ1-2
CASSQDPGRYEQYF | TGCGCCAGCAGCCAAGATCCAGGGCGGTACGAGCAGTACTTC | TRBV4-3 | many | - | TRBJ2-7
CATSKKPLGTSNQPQHF | TGTGCCACCAGCAAAAAGCCTCTGGGCACGAGCAATCAGCCCCAGCATTTT | TRBV15 | - | - | TRBJ1-5
CASSSSYPEAFF | TGTGCCAGCAGCTCCTCCTATCCTGAAGCTTTCTTT | TRBV7-9 | many | - | TRBJ1-1
CSAPLRERALSYNEQFF | TGCAGTGCTCCCCTTAGGGAGCGGGCCCTCTCCTACAATGAGCAGTTCTTC | TRBV20-1 | - | - | TRBJ2-1
CASSYQGAKETQYF | TGTGCCAGCAGTTACCAGGGGGCGAAGGAGACCCAGTACTTC | TRBV6-5 | many | TRBD1 | TRBJ2-5
CASSQVAASSYNEQFF | TGTGCCAGCAGCCAAGTAGCGGCGAGCTCCTACAATGAGCAGTTCTTC | TRBV14 | - | - | TRBJ2-1
CANNGQGETNTQYF | TGTGCCAACAATGGACAGGGGGAAACAAATACGCAGTATTTT | TRBV27 | - | TRBD1 | TRBJ2-3
CASSFDRLLNYGYTF | TGTGCCAGCTCTTTCGACAGACTGCTAAACTATGGCTACACCTTC | TRBV6-6 | many | - | TRBJ1-2
CASSLAIQVGGTEAFF | TGTGCCAGCAGCTTGGCAATACAGGTAGGCGGCACTGAAGCTTTCTTT | TRBV5-4 | few | - | TRBJ1-1
CALIILDTEAFF | TGTGCCTTAATTATTTTGGACACTGAAGCTTTCTTT | TRBV30 | - | - | TRBJ1-1
CASRLTGGWDNEQFF | TGTGCCAGCAGATTGACAGGGGGCTGGGACAATGAGCAGTTCTTC | TRBV6-6 | few | TRBD1 | TRBJ2-1
CASNARGNYEQYF | TGTGCCAGCAACGCCCGGGGGAACTACGAGCAGTACTTC | TRBV27 | few | - | TRBJ2-7
CASSLLGAYEQYF | TGCGCCAGCAGCTTGCTGGGGGCCTACGAGCAGTACTTC | TRBV5-1 | many | - | TRBJ2-7
CASSNGTGLMDEQFF | TGTGCCAGTAGTAACGGGACAGGGCTGATGGATGAGCAGTTCTTC | TRBV19 | few | TRBD1 | TRBJ2-1
CASSHGQGVNQPQHF | TGTGCCAGCAGCCATGGACAGGGAGTAAATCAGCCCCAGCATTTT | TRBV28 | few | TRBD1 | TRBJ1-5
CASSTGQDVGKLFF | TGTGCCAGCAGCACAGGACAGGACGTAGGAAAACTGTTTTTT | TRBV7-6 | many | TRBD1 | TRBJ1-4
CASSWSGRDHEQYF | TGTGCCAGCAGCTGGAGCGGGAGGGACCACGAGCAGTACTTC | TRBV11-3 | - | TRBD2 | TRBJ2-7
CASSQVDFTKWCQYF | TGTGCCAGCAGCCAAGTAGATTTCACCAAATGGTGTCAGTACTTC | TRBV3-1 | many | - | TRBJ2-4
CATSRGSISNQPQHF | TGTGCCACCAGCAGGGGGTCAATAAGCAATCAGCCCCAGCATTTT | TRBV15 | many | - | TRBJ1-5
CASSPPGRGPYEQYF | TGTGCCAGCAGCCCCCCAGGCAGGGGACCCTACGAGCAGTACTTC | TRBV7-2 | few | - | TRBJ2-7
CASSLRGGTSYEQYF | TGTGCCAGCAGTTTGAGGGGGGGCACCTCCTACGAGCAGTACTTC | TRBV27 | few | - | TRBJ2-7
CASSNSGAGVAGETDTQYF | TGTGCCAGCAGTAACTCCGGGGCAGGGGTGGCTGGTGAGACAGATACGCAGTATTTT | TRBV6-5 | - | - | TRBJ2-3
CASRSGTDMNTEAFF | TGCGCCAGCAGATCCGGGACAGACATGAACACTGAAGCTTTCTTT | TRBV5-1 | many | TRBD1 | TRBJ1-1
CASSPGLAGNERYF | TGTGCCAGCAGCCCCGGACTAGCGGGAAACGAGCGGTACTTC | TRBV5-4 | - | TRBD2 | TRBJ2-7
CASTWGEGVETQYF | TGTGCCAGCACCTGGGGGGAGGGAGTTGAGACCCAGTACTTC | TRBV7-2 | - | TRBD2 | TRBJ2-5
CATSRAGVMNTEAFF | TGTGCCACCAGCAGAGCTGGGGTCATGAACACTGAAGCTTTCTTT | TRBV15 | few | - | TRBJ1-1
CASSSNAVITGELFF | TGTGCCAGCAGCTCTAATGCGGTTATCACCGGGGAGCTGTTTTTT | TRBV14 | few | - | TRBJ2-2
CASSFGSPTGELFF | TGTGCCAGCAGTTTCGGCAGTCCAACCGGGGAGCTGTTTTTT | TRBV27 | - | - | TRBJ2-2
CASSLYLGTGHSGANVLTF | TGTGCCAGCAGTTTATATCTAGGGACAGGGCACTCTGGGGCCAACGTCCTGACTTTC | TRBV28 | many | TRBD1 | TRBJ2-6
CASSTLRASGANVLTF | TGTGCCAGCAGCACGCTCAGAGCCTCTGGGGCCAACGTCCTGACTTTC | TRBV13 | many | - | TRBJ2-6
CASSSRTSYVTDTQYF | TGTGCCAGCAGTTCCCGGACTAGCTATGTTACAGATACGCAGTATTTT | TRBV28 | many | TRBD2 | TRBJ2-3
CASSQGLALYEQYF | TGCGCCAGCAGCCAAGGACTAGCTCTCTACGAGCAGTACTTC | TRBV4-1 | many | TRBD2 | TRBJ2-7
CASSLMGPPGEQYF | TGTGCCAGCAGTTTAATGGGCCCCCCTGGCGAGCAGTACTTC | TRBV27 | few | - | TRBJ2-7
CASSPRQGDEKLFF | TGTGCCAGCAGCCCCCGACAGGGCGACGAAAAACTGTTTTTT | TRBV9 | few | TRBD1 | TRBJ1-4
CASVLPPPGQGASGEAFF | TGTGCCAGCGTATTGCCACCACCGGGACAGGGGGCAAGTGGTGAAGCCTTCTTT | TRBV5-3 | - | TRBD1 | TRBJ1-1
CASTRGDEQFF | TGTGCCAGCACCCGAGGCGATGAGCAGTTCTTC | TRBV7-9 | - | - | TRBJ2-1
CASAGGYYNEPFF | TGTGCCAGTGCCGGGGGGTACTACAATGAGCCGTTCTTC | TRBV6-2/TRBV6-3 | - | TRBD2 | TRBJ2-1
CASSRRGPTDTQYF | TGTGCCAGCAGCCGGAGGGGGCCCACAGATACGCAGTATTTT | TRBV5-4 | few | - | TRBJ2-3
CASSPPRGLAGEGETQYF | TGTGCCAGCAGCCCCCCCCGGGGACTAGCGGGAGAGGGAGAGACCCAGTACTTC | TRBV28 | few | TRBD2 | TRBJ2-5
CSVLGPGSPPAAFF | TGCAGCGTTTTGGGCCCGGGTTCGCCCCCTGCCGCTTTCTTT | TRBV29-1 | once | - | TRBJ1-1
CASSIWGSTGELFF | TGTGCCAGTAGTATATGGGGGTCCACCGGGGAGCTGTTTTTT | TRBV19 | few | - | TRBJ2-2
CASRGKVGEAFF | TGTGCCAGCAGAGGGAAGGTTGGTGAAGCTTTCTTT | TRBV6-2/TRBV6-3 | many | - | TRBJ1-1
CASSKGYLDYGYTF | TGTGCCAGCAGCAAAGGGTATTTAGACTATGGCTACACCTTC | TRBV21-1 | - | - | TRBJ1-2
CASIHGQGLNQPQHF | TGTGCCAGCATCCACGGACAGGGCCTCAATCAGCCCCAGCATTTT | TRBV6-2/TRBV6-3 | many | TRBD1 | TRBJ1-5
CASSPRVAVTDTQYF | TGTGCCAGCAGCCCCCGGGTAGCGGTCACAGATACGCAGTATTTT | TRBV9 | many | - | TRBJ2-3